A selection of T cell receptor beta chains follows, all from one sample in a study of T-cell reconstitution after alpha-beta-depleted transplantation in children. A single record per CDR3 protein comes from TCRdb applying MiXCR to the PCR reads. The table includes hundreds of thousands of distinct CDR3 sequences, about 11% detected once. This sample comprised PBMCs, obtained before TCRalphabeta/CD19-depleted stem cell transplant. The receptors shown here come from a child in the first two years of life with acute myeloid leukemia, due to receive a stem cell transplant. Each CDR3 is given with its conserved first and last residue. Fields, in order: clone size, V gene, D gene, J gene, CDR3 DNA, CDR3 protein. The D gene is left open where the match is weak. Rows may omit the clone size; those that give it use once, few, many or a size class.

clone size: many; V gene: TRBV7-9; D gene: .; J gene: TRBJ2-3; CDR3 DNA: TGTGCCAGCAGCAAGCAGGATACGCAGTATTTT; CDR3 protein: CASSKQDTQYF
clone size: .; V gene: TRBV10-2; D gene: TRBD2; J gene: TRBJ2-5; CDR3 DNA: TGCGCCAGCAGTGACGCCTCTAGCGGGGGTAGTGAGACCCAGTACTTC; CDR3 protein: CASSDASSGGSETQYF
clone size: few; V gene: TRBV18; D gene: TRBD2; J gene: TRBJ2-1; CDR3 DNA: TGTGCCAGCTCACCAGGACTAGCGGATGAGCAGTTCTTC; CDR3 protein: CASSPGLADEQFF
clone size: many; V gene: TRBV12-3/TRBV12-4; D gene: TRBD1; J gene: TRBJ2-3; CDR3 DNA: TGTGCCAGCACCCCGAGACAGGGGCCTTCAGATACGCAGTATTTT; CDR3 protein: CASTPRQGPSDTQYF
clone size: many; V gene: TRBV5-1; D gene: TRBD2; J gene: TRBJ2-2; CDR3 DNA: TGCGCCAGCAGCTTAGGGAGGGAGACCGGGGAGCTGTTTTTT; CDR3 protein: CASSLGRETGELFF
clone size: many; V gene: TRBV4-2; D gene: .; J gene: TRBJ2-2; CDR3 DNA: TGTGCCAGCAGCCAAGCAGCGATGAACACCGGGGAGCTGTTTTTT; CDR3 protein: CASSQAAMNTGELFF
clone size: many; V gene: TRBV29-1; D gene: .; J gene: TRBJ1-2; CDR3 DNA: TGCAGCGTTGGAGAAGGAGGGCACTATGGCTACACCTTC; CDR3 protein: CSVGEGGHYGYTF
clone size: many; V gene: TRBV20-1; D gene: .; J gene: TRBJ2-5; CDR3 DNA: TGCAGTGCTAGCGGGGACGGCACTAAGGAGACCCAGTACTTC; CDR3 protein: CSASGDGTKETQYF
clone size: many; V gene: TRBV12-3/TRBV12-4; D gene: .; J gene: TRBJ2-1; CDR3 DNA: TGTGCCAGCAGTCCCCAAAATGAGCAGTTCTTC; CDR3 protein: CASSPQNEQFF
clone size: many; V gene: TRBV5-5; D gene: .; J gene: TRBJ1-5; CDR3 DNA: TGTGCCAGCAGCTTGGTAGCTGGGGTCCCTAATCAGCCCCAGCATTTT; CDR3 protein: CASSLVAGVPNQPQHF
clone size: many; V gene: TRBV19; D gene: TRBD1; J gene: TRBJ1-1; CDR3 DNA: TGTGCCAGTAGTGGACAGGGACACACTGAAGCTTTCTTT; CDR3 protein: CASSGQGHTEAFF
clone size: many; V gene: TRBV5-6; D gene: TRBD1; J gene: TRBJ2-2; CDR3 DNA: TGTGCCAGCAGTTGGGACAGGGTCTGGAACACCGGGGAGCTGTTTTTT; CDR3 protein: CASSWDRVWNTGELFF
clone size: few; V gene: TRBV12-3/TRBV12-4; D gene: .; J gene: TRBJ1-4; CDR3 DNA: TGTGCCAGCAGTTTTCATGGAGGGGCCGGTAATGAAAAACTGTTTTTT; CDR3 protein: CASSFHGGAGNEKLFF
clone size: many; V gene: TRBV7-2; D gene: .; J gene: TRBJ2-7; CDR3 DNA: TGTGCCAGCAGCTTAGCTGTTGGAAACGAGCAGTACTTC; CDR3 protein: CASSLAVGNEQYF
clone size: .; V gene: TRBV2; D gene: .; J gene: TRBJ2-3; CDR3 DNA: TGTGCCAGCAGGGGAGATAGCGGCACAGATACGCAGTATTTT; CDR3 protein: CASRGDSGTDTQYF
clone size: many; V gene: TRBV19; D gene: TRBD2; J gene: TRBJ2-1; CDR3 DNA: TGTGCCACCACCCCAGGACTAGCGGGACATGAGCAGTTCTTC; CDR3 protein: CATTPGLAGHEQFF
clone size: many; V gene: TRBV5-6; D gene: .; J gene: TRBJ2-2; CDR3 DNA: TGTGCCAGCAGCTTGGGGGCCGGGGTGAACACCGGGGAGCTGTTTTTT; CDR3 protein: CASSLGAGVNTGELFF
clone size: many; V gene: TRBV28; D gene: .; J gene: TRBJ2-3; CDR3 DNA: TGTGCCAGCAGCAGTCCGAAGGGAGATACGCAGTATTTT; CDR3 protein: CASSSPKGDTQYF
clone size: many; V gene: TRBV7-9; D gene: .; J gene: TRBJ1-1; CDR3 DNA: TGTGCCACCCTCCGGGGGGCGGCTGAAGCTTTCTTT; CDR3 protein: CATLRGAAEAFF
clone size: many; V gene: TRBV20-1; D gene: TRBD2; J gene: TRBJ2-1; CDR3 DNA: TGCAGCACCATAGCGGGAGGCAGGTCCTACAATGAGCAGTTCTTC; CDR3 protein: CSTIAGGRSYNEQFF
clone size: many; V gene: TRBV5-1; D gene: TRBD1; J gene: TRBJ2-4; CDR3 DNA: TGCGCCAGCAGCTTGAGGGACAGGGACATTCAGTACTTC; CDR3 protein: CASSLRDRDIQYF
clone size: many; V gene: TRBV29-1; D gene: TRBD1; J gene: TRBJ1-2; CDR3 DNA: TGCAGCTCATCAGGGGGCGGCTATGGCTACACCTTC; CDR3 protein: CSSSGGGYGYTF
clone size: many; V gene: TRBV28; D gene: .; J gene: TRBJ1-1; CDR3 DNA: TGTGCCAGCAGTTTTGGGGGGAGTACTGAAGCTTTCTTT; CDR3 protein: CASSFGGSTEAFF
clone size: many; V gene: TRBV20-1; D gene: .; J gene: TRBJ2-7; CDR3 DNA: TGCAGGATCCGGGACTTCCAGTACGAGCAGTACTTC; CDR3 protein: CRIRDFQYEQYF
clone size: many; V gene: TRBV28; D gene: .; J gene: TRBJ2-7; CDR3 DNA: TGTGCCAGCAGCCTTTTAGGGGCTTACGAGCAGTACTTC; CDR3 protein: CASSLLGAYEQYF
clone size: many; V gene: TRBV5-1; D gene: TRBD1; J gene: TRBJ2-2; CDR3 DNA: TGCGCCAGCAGCCCGGGACAGATGACCGGGGAGCTGTTTTTT; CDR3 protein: CASSPGQMTGELFF